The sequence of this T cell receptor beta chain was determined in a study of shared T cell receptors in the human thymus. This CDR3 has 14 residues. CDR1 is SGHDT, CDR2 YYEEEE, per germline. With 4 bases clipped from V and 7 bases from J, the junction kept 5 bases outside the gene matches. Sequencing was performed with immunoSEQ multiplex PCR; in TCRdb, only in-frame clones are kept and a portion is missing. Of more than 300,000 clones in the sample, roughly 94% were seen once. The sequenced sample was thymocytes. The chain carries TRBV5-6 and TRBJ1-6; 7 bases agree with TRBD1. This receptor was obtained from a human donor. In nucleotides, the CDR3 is TGTGCCAGCAGCGCGACAGGGCGGAATTCACCCCTCCACTTT. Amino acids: CASSATGRNSPLHF.